This TCR beta chain was profiled in a study of T-cell memory formation after mild COVID-19. Study summary: Largely donor-specific TCR clusters were found. Study results and caveats: Pre-infection memory contained some responding clones, which suggested that cross-reactive memory had joined.

5'RACE with constant-segment primers yielded barcoded, UMI-tagged TCR alpha and TCR beta cDNA libraries. TCRdb recomputed calls from the 5' RACE reads with MiXCR, one row per CDR3 protein. The profile shows just over 400,000 distinct CDR3 sequences, 23% of them singletons. Between the trimmed V and J ends, which lost 0 bases and 0 bases, there was a span of 11 bases. The CDR3 totals 16 residues. Germline CDR1 reads LGHNA; CDR2 reads YSLEER. Concerning this clonotype itself: Its target is unknown.

Source material: PBMCs or a T cell subset sorted from them (not recorded which). The V and J genes are TRBV4-3 and TRBJ1-2; D not certain. This TCR came from an adult woman who had mild COVID-19 (a few samples of this study predate the infection). Cell type and time point are not known. CDR3 nucleotides: TGCGCCAGCAGCCAAGATAAGGCACCAGCTAACTATGGCTACACCTTC. This translates into CASSQDKAPANYGYTF.